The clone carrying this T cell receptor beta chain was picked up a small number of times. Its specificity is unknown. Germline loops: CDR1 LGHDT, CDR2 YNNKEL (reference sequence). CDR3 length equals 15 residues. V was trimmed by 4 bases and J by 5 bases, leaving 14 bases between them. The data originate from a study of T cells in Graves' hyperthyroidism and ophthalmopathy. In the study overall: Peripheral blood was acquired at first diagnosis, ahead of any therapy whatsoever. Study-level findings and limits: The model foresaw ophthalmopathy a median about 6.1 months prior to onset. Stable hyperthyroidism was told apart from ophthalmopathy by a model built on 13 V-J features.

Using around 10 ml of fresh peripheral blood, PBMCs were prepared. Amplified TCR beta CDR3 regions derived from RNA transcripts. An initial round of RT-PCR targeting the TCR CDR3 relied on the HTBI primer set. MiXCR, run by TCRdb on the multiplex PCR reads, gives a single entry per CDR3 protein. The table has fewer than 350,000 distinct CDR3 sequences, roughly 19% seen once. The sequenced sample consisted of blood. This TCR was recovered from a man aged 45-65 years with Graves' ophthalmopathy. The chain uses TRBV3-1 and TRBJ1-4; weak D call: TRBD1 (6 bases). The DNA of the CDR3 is TGTGCCAGCAGCCGCGGACAGAGTCTGAATGAAAAACTGTTTTTT. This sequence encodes CASSRGQSLNEKLFF.